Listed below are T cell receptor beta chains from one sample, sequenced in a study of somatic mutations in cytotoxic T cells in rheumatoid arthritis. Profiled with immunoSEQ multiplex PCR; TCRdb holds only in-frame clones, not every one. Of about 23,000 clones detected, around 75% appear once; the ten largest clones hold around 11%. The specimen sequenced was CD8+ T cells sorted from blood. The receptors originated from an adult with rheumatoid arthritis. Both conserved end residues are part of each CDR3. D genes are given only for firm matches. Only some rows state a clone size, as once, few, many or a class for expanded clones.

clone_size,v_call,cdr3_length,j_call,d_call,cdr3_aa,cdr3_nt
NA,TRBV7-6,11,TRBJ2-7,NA,CASSLSVEQYF,TGTGCCAGCAGCTTAAGCGTCGAGCAGTACTTC
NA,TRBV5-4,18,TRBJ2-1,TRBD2,CASSLALAIGGAYNEQFF,TGTGCCAGCAGCCTCGCCCTAGCTATCGGGGGGGCCTACAATGAGCAGTTCTTC
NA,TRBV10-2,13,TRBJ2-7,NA,CASSPGSSYEQYF,TGCGCCAGCAGCCCCGGGTCGAGCTACGAGCAGTACTTC
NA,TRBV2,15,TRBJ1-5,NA,CASSDRAGSNQPQHF,TGTGCCAGCAGTGACAGGGCCGGTAGCAATCAGCCCCAGCATTTT
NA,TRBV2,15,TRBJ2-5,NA,CASSLGQWIQETQYF,TGTGCCAGCAGCTTAGGACAGTGGATCCAAGAGACCCAGTACTTC
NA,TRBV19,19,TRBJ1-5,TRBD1,CASSITRGESTTHNQPQHF,TGTGCCAGTAGTATTACCAGGGGGGAATCCACGACTCACAATCAGCCCCAGCATTTT
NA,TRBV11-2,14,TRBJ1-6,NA,CASSYSKEDSPLHF,TGTGCCAGCAGCTATTCTAAAGAGGATTCACCCCTCCACTTT
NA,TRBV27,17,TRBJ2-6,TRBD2,CASSLLAGSSGANVLTF,TGTGCCAGCAGTTTGCTAGCGGGAAGCTCTGGGGCCAACGTCCTGACTTTC
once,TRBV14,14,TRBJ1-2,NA,CASSPDGPNYGYTF,TGTGCCAGCAGCCCGGACGGACCTAACTATGGCTACACCTTC
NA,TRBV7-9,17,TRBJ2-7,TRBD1,CASSRGVQGASHYEQYF,TGTGCCAGCAGCCGAGGGGTGCAGGGGGCCTCCCACTACGAGCAGTACTTC
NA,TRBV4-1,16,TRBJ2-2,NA,CASSRLRGPNTGELFF,TGCGCCAGCAGCCGTCTTCGGGGACCGAACACCGGGGAGCTGTTTTTT
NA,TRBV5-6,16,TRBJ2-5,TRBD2,CASSQLAGGPRETQYF,TGTGCCAGCAGCCAGCTGGCGGGAGGGCCGAGGGAGACCCAGTACTTC
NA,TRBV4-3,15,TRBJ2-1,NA,CASSQDQYDYNEQFF,TGCGCCAGCAGCCAAGATCAATACGACTACAATGAGCAGTTCTTC
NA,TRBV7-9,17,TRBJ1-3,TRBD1,CASSLPGQLYSGNTIYF,TGTGCCAGCAGCTTGCCGGGACAGCTATACTCTGGAAACACCATATATTTT
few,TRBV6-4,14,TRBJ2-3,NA,CASSDGQDWDTQYF,TGTGCCAGCAGTGACGGACAAGACTGGGATACGCAGTATTTT
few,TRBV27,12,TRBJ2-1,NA,CASSFRGHEQFF,TGTGCCAGCAGTTTCCGGGGACACGAGCAGTTCTTC
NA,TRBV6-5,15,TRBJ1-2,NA,CASSYSEGSFEGYTF,TGTGCCAGCAGTTACAGTGAGGGCAGCTTTGAGGGCTACACCTTC
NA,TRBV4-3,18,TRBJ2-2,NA,CASSQDRVGASNTGELFF,TGCGCCAGCAGCCAAGATCGTGTGGGGGCCTCGAACACCGGGGAGCTGTTTTTT
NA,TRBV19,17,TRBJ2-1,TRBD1,CASSIDRQGRSYNEQFF,TGTGCCAGTAGTATCGATCGACAGGGCCGCTCCTACAATGAGCAGTTCTTC
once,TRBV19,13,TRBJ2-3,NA,CASSPSGPEGQYF,TGTGCCAGTAGCCCCAGCGGCCCTGAGGGGCAGTATTTT
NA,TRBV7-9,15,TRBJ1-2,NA,CASSLVAADPYGYTF,TGTGCCAGCAGCTTAGTGGCAGCCGACCCCTATGGCTACACCTTC
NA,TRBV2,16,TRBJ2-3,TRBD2,CASTSGLAAFTDTQYF,TGTGCCAGCACTTCGGGACTAGCGGCTTTCACAGATACGCAGTATTTT
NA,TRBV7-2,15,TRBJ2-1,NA,CASSLASGPYNEQFF,TGTGCCAGCAGCTTAGCTTCCGGGCCCTACAATGAGCAGTTCTTC
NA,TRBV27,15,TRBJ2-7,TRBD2,CASSLLAGDSYEQYF,TGTGCCAGCAGTTTACTAGCGGGAGACTCCTACGAGCAGTACTTC
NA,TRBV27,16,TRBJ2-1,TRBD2,CASSLGSSGGYNEQFF,TGTGCCAGCAGTCTCGGATCTAGCGGGGGGTACAATGAGCAGTTCTTC
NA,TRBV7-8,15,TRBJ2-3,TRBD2,CASSQTSGYGDTQYF,TGTGCCAGCAGCCAAACTAGCGGCTACGGAGATACGCAGTATTTT
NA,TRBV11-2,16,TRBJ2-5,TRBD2,CASSLVPRTSEETQYF,TGTGCCAGCAGCTTAGTCCCCCGGACTAGCGAAGAGACCCAGTACTTC
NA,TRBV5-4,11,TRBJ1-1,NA,CASSAGAEAFF,TGTGCCAGCAGCGCCGGCGCTGAAGCTTTCTTT
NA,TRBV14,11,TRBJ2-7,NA,CASSSLLKQYF,TGTGCCAGCAGCAGTCTCCTGAAGCAGTACTTC
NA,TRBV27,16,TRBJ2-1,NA,CASRSAGFGSYNEQFF,TGTGCCAGCAGATCCGCAGGGTTTGGGTCCTACAATGAGCAGTTCTTC
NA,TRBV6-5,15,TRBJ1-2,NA,CASSYSTKTGNGYTF,TGTGCCAGCAGTTACTCGACCAAAACAGGGAATGGCTACACCTTC
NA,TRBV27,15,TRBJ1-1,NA,CASSLISGVNTEAFF,TGTGCCAGCAGTTTAATCTCGGGGGTGAACACTGAAGCTTTCTTT
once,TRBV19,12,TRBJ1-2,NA,CASSIGVRGYTF,TGTGCCAGTAGTATTGGGGTGAGAGGCTACACCTTC
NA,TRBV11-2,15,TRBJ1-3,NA,CASSLHRRGTRGSYF,TGTGCCAGCAGCTTACATCGGAGGGGGACGAGGGGGTCTTATTTT
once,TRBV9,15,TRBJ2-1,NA,CASSPGQTSYNEQFF,TGTGCCAGCAGCCCCGGACAGACCTCTTACAATGAGCAGTTCTTC
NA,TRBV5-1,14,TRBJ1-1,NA,CASSLRTANTEAFF,TGCGCCAGCAGCTTGCGGACCGCTAACACTGAAGCTTTCTTT
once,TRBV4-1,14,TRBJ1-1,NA,CASSLREQVREAFF,TGCGCCAGCAGCCTGAGGGAACAGGTTCGGGAAGCTTTCTTT
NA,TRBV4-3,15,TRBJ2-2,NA,CASSQETLARRELFF,TGCGCCAGCAGCCAAGAAACGCTAGCGAGGCGGGAGCTGTTTTTT
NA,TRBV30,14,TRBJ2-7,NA,CAWSTGTGSYEQYF,TGTGCCTGGAGTACCGGGACGGGCTCCTACGAGCAGTACTTC
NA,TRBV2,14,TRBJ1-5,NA,CASSERSANQPQHF,TGTGCCAGCAGTGAACGTTCAGCGAATCAGCCCCAGCATTTT
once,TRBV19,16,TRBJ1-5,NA,CASSIDTDGNNQPQHF,TGTGCCAGTAGTATAGATACCGACGGAAACAATCAGCCCCAGCATTTT
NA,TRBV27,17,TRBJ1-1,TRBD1,CASSLFGTGAGNTEAFF,TGTGCCAGCAGTTTGTTCGGGACAGGGGCAGGGAACACTGAAGCTTTCTTT
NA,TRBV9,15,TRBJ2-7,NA,CASSVDAGSSYEQYF,TGTGCCAGCAGCGTGGACGCGGGGAGCTCCTACGAGCAGTACTTC